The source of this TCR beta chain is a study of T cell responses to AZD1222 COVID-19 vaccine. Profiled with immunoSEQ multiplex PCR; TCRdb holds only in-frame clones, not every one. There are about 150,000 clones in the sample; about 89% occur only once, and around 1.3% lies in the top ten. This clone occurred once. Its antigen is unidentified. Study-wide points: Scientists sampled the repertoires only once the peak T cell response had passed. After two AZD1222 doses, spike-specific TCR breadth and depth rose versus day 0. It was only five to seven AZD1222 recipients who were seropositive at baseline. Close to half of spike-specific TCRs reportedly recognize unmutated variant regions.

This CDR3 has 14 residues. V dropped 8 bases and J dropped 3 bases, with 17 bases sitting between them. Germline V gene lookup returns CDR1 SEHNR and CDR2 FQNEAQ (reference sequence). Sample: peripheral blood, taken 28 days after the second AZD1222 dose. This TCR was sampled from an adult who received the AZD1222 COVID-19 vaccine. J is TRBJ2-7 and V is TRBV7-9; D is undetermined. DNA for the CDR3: TGTGCCAGCTCTCGGGTGTCTTCTATCTACGAGCAGTACTTC. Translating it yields CASSRVSSIYEQYF.